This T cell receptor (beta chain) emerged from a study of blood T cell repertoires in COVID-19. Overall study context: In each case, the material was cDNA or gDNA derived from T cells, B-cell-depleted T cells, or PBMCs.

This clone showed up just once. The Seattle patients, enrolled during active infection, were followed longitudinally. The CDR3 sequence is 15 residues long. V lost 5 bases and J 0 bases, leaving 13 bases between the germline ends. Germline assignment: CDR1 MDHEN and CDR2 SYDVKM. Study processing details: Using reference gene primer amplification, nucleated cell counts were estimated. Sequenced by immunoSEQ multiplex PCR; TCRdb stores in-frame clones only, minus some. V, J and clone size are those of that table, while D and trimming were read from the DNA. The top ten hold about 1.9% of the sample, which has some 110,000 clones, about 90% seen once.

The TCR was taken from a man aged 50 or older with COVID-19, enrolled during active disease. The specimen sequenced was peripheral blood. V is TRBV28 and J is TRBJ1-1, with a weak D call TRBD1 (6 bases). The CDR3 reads CASSPSTGLNTEAFF. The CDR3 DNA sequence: TGTGCCAGCAGTCCCTCGACAGGCCTGAACACTGAAGCTTTCTTT. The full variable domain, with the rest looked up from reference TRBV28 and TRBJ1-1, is DVKVTQSSRYLVKRTGEKVFLECVQDMDHENMFWYRQDPGLGLRLIYFSYDVKMKEKGDIPEGYSVSREKKERFSLILESASTNQTSMYLCASSPSTGLNTEAFFGQGTRLTVV.